The 25 T cell receptor beta chains below come from one sample, sequenced in a study of control samples from healthy donors and cancer patients. Sequenced by immunoSEQ multiplex PCR; TCRdb stores in-frame clones only, minus some. The table has some 150,000 clones, around 93% seen once; the top ten hold roughly 3.9%. Sequenced material: blood. The receptors derive from a woman aged 55-75 years in good health.

The genes are TRBV6-5 and TRBJ1-5; D gene uncertain. This CDR3 is built from 13 residues. The V gene lost 5 bases and the J gene lost 1 base, with 6 bases spanning the gap. Germline V gives CDR1 MNHEY, CDR2 SVGAGI. The DNA of the CDR3 is TGTGCCAGCAGTACTATCAGCAATCAGCCCCAGCATTTT. Protein: CASSTISNQPQHF.

Turning to this clone: One junction end does not reproduce the germline sequence, and a read error may be involved. This chain links TRBV7-9 with TRBJ2-5; 11 nucleotides match TRBD2. This CDR3 region has 17 residues. Germline CDR1 SEHNR, CDR2 FQNEAQ (reference sequence). CDR3 residues: CACSFPLAGGVQETQYF. The DNA for the CDR3 is TGTGCCTGCAGCTTCCCTTTAGCGGGGGGGGTCCAAGAGACCCAGTACTTC. The full variable domain, with the rest looked up from reference TRBV7-9 and TRBJ2-5, is DTGVSQNPRHKITKRGQNVTFRCDPISEHNRLYWYRQTLGQGPEFLTYFQNEAQLEKSRLLSDRFSAERPKGSFSTLEIQRTEQGDSAMYLCACSFPLAGGVQETQYFGPGTRLLVL.

The V and J genes are TRBV28 and TRBJ2-1; 9 positions agree with TRBD1. J lost 4 bases, V lost 5 bases, and 6 bases had no gene match. The germline V gene encodes CDR1 MDHEN and CDR2 SYDVKM. The CDR3 totals 15 residues. CDR3 sequence: CASSPPGQGYNEQFF. The CDR3 region has the DNA TGTGCCAGCAGTCCCCCCGGACAGGGGTACAATGAGCAGTTCTTC.

The chain carries TRBV5-8 and TRBJ1-5; D is possibly TRBD1 (6 bases). Germline CDR1 and CDR2: SGHTS and YDEGEE. The CDR3 totals 15 residues. Trimming took off 3 bases at V and 0 bases at J, with 10 bases between the two ends. The chain's CDR3 is CASSYQGHSNQPQHF. The CDR3 coding sequence is TGTGCCAGCAGCTATCAGGGGCATAGCAATCAGCCCCAGCATTTT.

The chain has TRBV7-2 and TRBJ1-1, with 9 nucleotides matching TRBD1. Losses at the gene ends were 6 bases for V and 6 bases for J; bases not matched to a gene: 5. The length of the CDR3 is 13 residues. CDR1 is SGHTA, CDR2 FQGNSA, per germline. The CDR3 region has the DNA TGTGCCAGCAGTTGGGACAGGGTCGCTGAAGCTTTCTTT. This gives the protein CASSWDRVAEAFF.

This sequence joins TRBV9 and TRBJ1-2, with D perhaps matching TRBD1 (6 bases). This CDR3 has 15 residues. V was pared by 3 bases and J by 5 bases, with 17 bases between. Germline loops: CDR1 SGDLS, CDR2 YYNGEE. CDR3 sequence: CASSARGGQVYGYTF. CDR3 in DNA: TGTGCCAGCAGCGCGCGCGGGGGGCAAGTATATGGCTACACCTTC.

The chain is built from TRBV7-2 and TRBJ1-5, with TRBD1 identical over 9 bases. With 5 bases clipped from V and 3 bases from J, the junction kept 8 bases outside the gene matches. Germline values: CDR1 SGHTA, CDR2 FQGNSA. The CDR3 is 16 amino acids. In DNA, the CDR3 is TGTGCCAGCAGCATCGCCGGGACAGGGTCCAATCAGCCCCAGCATTTT. Amino acids: CASSIAGTGSNQPQHF.

This rearrangement joins TRBV7-3 to TRBJ1-1; D call uncertain. This CDR3 is built from 13 residues. The germline V and J ends were trimmed by 7 bases and 4 bases, with 13 bases remaining between them. Germline V gene sequence: CDR1 SGHTA, CDR2 FQGTGA. The CDR3 region is CASTRDRSTEAFF. The CDR3 nucleotides read TGTGCCAGCACCCGGGATCGGAGCACTGAAGCTTTCTTT. The full variable domain, with the rest looked up from reference TRBV7-3 and TRBJ1-1, is GAGVSQTPSNKVTEKGKYVELRCDPISGHTALYWYRQSLGQGPEFLIYFQGTGAADDSGLPNDRFFAVRPEGSVSTLKIQRTERGDSAVYLCASTRDRSTEAFFGQGTRLTVV.

The chain carries TRBV4-3 and TRBJ1-3; TRBD1 aligns across 8 bases. The germline CDR1 and CDR2 sequences are LGHNA and YSLEER. V lost 2 bases to trimming and J lost 0 bases; unmatched junction nucleotides: 6. This CDR3 region has 17 residues. CDR3 region: CASSQLSGGSSGNTIYF. The CDR3 DNA reads as TGCGCCAGCAGCCAACTATCAGGGGGCAGCTCTGGAAACACCATATATTTT.

This chain links TRBV20-1 with TRBJ1-3, with no clear D. CDR1 DFQATT and CDR2 SNEGSKA come from the germline V gene (reference sequence). This CDR3 contains 14 residues. Trimming took off 3 bases at V and 2 bases at J, with 11 bases between the two ends. The DNA for the CDR3 is TGCAGTGCTAGTGGCCAGTTCGCTGGAAACACCATATATTTT. This encodes CSASGQFAGNTIYF.

This clone was observed a single time. The rearrangement links TRBV18 to TRBJ1-1; D is uncertain. The CDR3 runs 13 residues. CDR1 KGHSH and CDR2 LQKENI come from the germline V gene. V dropped 1 base and J dropped 4 bases, with 7 bases sitting between them. DNA for the CDR3: TGTGCCAGCTCACCACAAGCGCGCACTGAAGCTTTCTTT. This sequence encodes CASSPQARTEAFF.

V gene TRBV6-6 combines with J gene TRBJ1-2; TRBD1 matches at 9 bases. Looked up from germline, CDR1 is MNHNY and CDR2 is SVGAGI (reference sequence). The CDR3 is made up of 14 amino acids. V lost 6 bases, J lost 2 bases, and 4 bases stayed unmatched. The CDR3 sequence: CASSTGGENYGYTF. The CDR3 bases are TGTGCCAGCAGCACAGGGGGCGAGAACTATGGCTACACCTTC.

The chain has TRBV5-1 and TRBJ2-1; 10 positions match TRBD2. Germline loops: CDR1 SGHRS, CDR2 YFSETQ. The CDR3 totals 14 residues. The V segment lost 4 bases and the J segment 7 bases; nucleotides outside the gene matches: 5. CDR3 region: CASSPSGGLNEQFF. The DNA of the CDR3 is TGCGCCAGCAGCCCTAGCGGGGGTCTTAATGAGCAGTTCTTC.

The chain carries TRBV3-1 (or the pseudogene TRBV3-2) and TRBJ2-1; the match to TRBD2 covers 8 bases. The V gene's germline CDR1 is LGHDT and CDR2 YNNKEL (reference sequence). Trimming cost V 0 bases and J 0 bases; bases outside gene matches: 1. CDR3 length equals 16 residues. CDR3 in amino acids: CASSQDGGASYNEQFF. CDR3 DNA sequence: TGTGCCAGCAGCCAAGACGGGGGGGCCTCCTACAATGAGCAGTTCTTC.

The chain has TRBV7-2 and TRBJ2-4, with 15 bases identical to TRBD2. Germline V CDR1 and CDR2: SGHTA, FQGNSA. J lost 0 bases, V lost 3 bases, and 3 bases had no gene match. This CDR3 has 18 residues. CDR3 protein: CASSLGLAGGGAKNIQYF. In DNA form, the CDR3 reads TGTGCCAGCAGCTTGGGACTAGCGGGGGGTGGAGCCAAAAACATTCAGTACTTC.

The chain combines TRBV6-4 with TRBJ2-5; D might be TRBD1 (5 bases). Germline V gene lookup returns CDR1 MRHNA and CDR2 SNTAGT. This CDR3 has 14 amino acids. V was shortened by 2 bases and J by 1 base, with 8 bases between the two germline ends. CDR3 coding DNA: TGTGCCAGCAGTGACGTAGACAGCCAAGAGACCCAGTACTTC. Translated, it gives CASSDVDSQETQYF.

The gene calls are TRBV2 and TRBJ1-5; D is uncertain. Germline-derived CDR1 and CDR2 are SNHLY and FYNNEI. The length of the CDR3 is 14 residues. The V and J ends lost 6 bases and 6 bases respectively, with 15 bases between them. The CDR3 coding sequence is TGTGCCAGCAGGCCCAACCTTTCGGGTCAGCCCCAGCATTTT. Translation gives CASRPNLSGQPQHF.

The chain is built from TRBV4-1 and TRBJ2-1; 11 bases agree with TRBD2. The CDR3 runs to 16 residues. Trimming took 3 bases from V and 0 from J; bases not matched to a gene: 1. In germline, CDR1 is MGHRA, CDR2 YSYEKL. CDR3 nucleotides: TGCGCCAGCAGCCACACTAGCGGGGGCTCCTACAATGAGCAGTTCTTC. Protein sequence: CASSHTSGGSYNEQFF.

The chain links TRBV7-2 to TRBJ1-2; 10 nucleotides match TRBD1. V was pared by 5 bases and J by 4 bases, with 7 bases of the junction left unmatched. In germline, CDR1 is SGHTA, CDR2 FQGNSA. CDR3 length: 15 amino acids. The CDR3 region has the DNA TGTGCCAGCAGCCCGGGGACAGGGGTGATCTATGGCTACACCTTC. Protein product: CASSPGTGVIYGYTF.

This clone came up once. The DNA for the CDR3 is TGTGCCAGCAGTTCCCCGGGACAGTCATACAATGAGCAGTTCTTC. It yields the protein CASSSPGQSYNEQFF. The chain links TRBV28 to TRBJ2-1, with 7 positions matching TRBD1. The CDR3 sequence is 15 residues long. The V gene's germline CDR1 is MDHEN and CDR2 SYDVKM. Trimming took 4 bases from V and 4 from J; bases not matched to a gene: 7.

V usage is TRBV7-2 and J usage is TRBJ2-1, with D unresolved. This CDR3 contains 13 residues. The V gene lost 1 base and the J gene lost 10 bases, with 11 bases spanning the gap. CDR1 and CDR2 from the germline V gene are SGHTA and FQGNSA. CDR3 residues: CASSLVRSGEQFF. The CDR3 DNA sequence: TGTGCCAGCAGCTTAGTTCGTTCTGGGGAGCAGTTCTTC.

The chain links TRBV19 to TRBJ2-6; D remains unclear. The V end was cut by 9 bases, the J end by 0 bases, with 3 bases between. The CDR3 is 12 residues long. Per germline, CDR1 LNHDA and CDR2 SQIVND (reference sequence). The CDR3 nucleotides read TGTGCCAGCTACTCTGGGGCCAACGTCCTGACTTTC. As protein: CASYSGANVLTF.

The V and J genes are TRBV19 and TRBJ2-1; TRBD1 agrees at 11 bases. The CDR3 extends over 16 amino acids. The germline V gene encodes CDR1 LNHDA and CDR2 SQIVND (reference sequence). J lost 9 bases, V lost 7 bases, and 14 bases had no gene match. Written as DNA, the CDR3 is TGTGCCAGTACCAACCCGGGGCGGACAGGGGGCGGTGAGCAGTTCTTC. Translation gives CASTNPGRTGGGEQFF.

Written as DNA, the CDR3 is TGTGCCAGCAGTGTCGGTCGTTCCACAGATACGCAGTATTTT. Amino acid sequence: CASSVGRSTDTQYF. The chain carries TRBV2 and TRBJ2-3, with D unclear. Trimming removed 4 bases at V and 2 bases at J, with 10 bases between. The CDR3 spans 14 residues. From germline, CDR1 is SNHLY and CDR2 FYNNEI.

V and J are TRBV4-3 and TRBJ1-1; D gene ambiguous. In germline, CDR1 is LGHNA, CDR2 YSLEER. This CDR3 comprises 13 residues. Trimming took 3 bases from V and 3 from J, leaving 8 bases between them. The CDR3 nucleotides are TGCGCCAGCAGCCACGAACGGGACACTGAAGCTTTCTTT. Translation gives CASSHERDTEAFF.